The rows below give T cell receptor beta chains drawn from one sample of a study of T cell responses to AZD1222 COVID-19 vaccine. The repertoire was sequenced with immunoSEQ multiplex PCR; TCRdb's copy has only in-frame clones and lacks some. The top ten clones hold 2.6% of a sample with over 150,000 clones, 87% of them seen once. The sample here was peripheral blood, taken on day 0 of AZD1222 vaccination. The receptors originated from an adult in good health. Both conserved end residues are part of each CDR3. Each record gives: CDR3 DNA, CDR3 protein, V gene, J gene, clone size, D gene. A D gene is named only where the DNA matches it firmly. The size entry is marked missing in some rows and otherwise reads once, few, many or a size class.

DNA: TGTGCCAGCAGCGTAGAAGGTAGGGGTACGCAGTATTTT
CDR3: CASSVEGRGTQYF
V: TRBV9
J: TRBJ2-3
size: -
D: -

DNA: TGTGCCAGCAGCCCCGCCACTGGGGCCAACGTCCTGACTTTC
CDR3: CASSPATGANVLTF
V: TRBV9
J: TRBJ2-6
size: few
D: -

DNA: TGTGCCAGCTCACCAGGACGGAATGGCTACACCTTC
CDR3: CASSPGRNGYTF
V: TRBV18
J: TRBJ1-2
size: few
D: -

DNA: TGTGCCAGCAGTTGGGGCAGCGGAGGAGGAAATGAGCAGTTCTTC
CDR3: CASSWGSGGGNEQFF
V: TRBV6-2/TRBV6-3
J: TRBJ2-1
size: -
D: -

DNA: TGTGCCAGCAGCCCACTAGCGGGAGGGCCCTCGGACAATGAGCAGTTCTTC
CDR3: CASSPLAGGPSDNEQFF
V: TRBV14
J: TRBJ2-1
size: -
D: TRBD2

DNA: TGTGCCAGCAGTGGACAGGGTCGCACAGATACGCAGTATTTT
CDR3: CASSGQGRTDTQYF
V: TRBV28
J: TRBJ2-3
size: -
D: TRBD1

DNA: TGTGCCAGCAGTCCCCGACAGGGCACTGAAGCTTTCTTT
CDR3: CASSPRQGTEAFF
V: TRBV2
J: TRBJ1-1
size: -
D: TRBD1

DNA: TGTGCCAGCAAGGGTGAGGCATTATCTGGCTACACCTTC
CDR3: CASKGEALSGYTF
V: TRBV2
J: TRBJ1-2
size: -
D: -

DNA: TGTGCCAGCAGCTTCGGCCTTTCCTACAATGAGCAGTTCTTC
CDR3: CASSFGLSYNEQFF
V: TRBV5-5
J: TRBJ2-1
size: -
D: -

DNA: TGCAGTGCTACCTCGGGCGTTGAGCAGTTCTTC
CDR3: CSATSGVEQFF
V: TRBV20-1
J: TRBJ2-1
size: -
D: -

DNA: TGTGCCAGCAGGTCCCCGGGACAGGGGGCCTACGAGCAGTACTTC
CDR3: CASRSPGQGAYEQYF
V: TRBV6-5
J: TRBJ2-7
size: -
D: TRBD1

DNA: TGTGCCAGCTCACCGAAAGGGGTGGGGAGCAATCAGCCCCAGCATTTT
CDR3: CASSPKGVGSNQPQHF
V: TRBV18
J: TRBJ1-5
size: -
D: -

DNA: TGTGCCAGCAGTGATTCGATAGGGACTGGAAACACCATATATTTT
CDR3: CASSDSIGTGNTIYF
V: TRBV6-1
J: TRBJ1-3
size: medium-sized
D: -

DNA: TGTGCCAGCAGCTTGGCGGGTTCCCGGGGAGAGACCCAGTACTTC
CDR3: CASSLAGSRGETQYF
V: TRBV5-4
J: TRBJ2-5
size: -
D: -

DNA: TGCGCCAGCAGCTTCTCGCTTCTAGCGGGCAGCACAGATACGCAGTATTTT
CDR3: CASSFSLLAGSTDTQYF
V: TRBV5-1
J: TRBJ2-3
size: -
D: TRBD2

DNA: TGTGCCATCTCGCCGGAGGCGGCCCCCTCCTACGAGCAGTACTTC
CDR3: CAISPEAAPSYEQYF
V: TRBV5-4
J: TRBJ2-7
size: once
D: -

DNA: TGCGCCAGCAGCGCCCCCGGGACTGCCATAAGCTCCTACAATGAGCAGTTCTTC
CDR3: CASSAPGTAISSYNEQFF
V: TRBV5-1
J: TRBJ2-1
size: -
D: -

DNA: TGTGCCAGCAGCTTTCCAACCCGAGATATTGAGGCGTTCTTC
CDR3: CASSFPTRDIEAFF
V: TRBV7-2
J: TRBJ2-1
size: -
D: -

DNA: TGTGCCAGCTCACAGAGTGTCCTGTTCTCTGGAAACACCATATATTTT
CDR3: CASSQSVLFSGNTIYF
V: TRBV18
J: TRBJ1-3
size: -
D: -

DNA: TGTGCCAGTAGTATCGGGGACCGGAACACCGGGGAGCTGTTTTTT
CDR3: CASSIGDRNTGELFF
V: TRBV19
J: TRBJ2-2
size: -
D: -

DNA: TGCGCCAGCAGCTTGGCGGCCGATTCACCCCTCCACTTT
CDR3: CASSLAADSPLHF
V: TRBV5-1
J: TRBJ1-6
size: -
D: -

DNA: TGTGCCAGCAGCCAGGCTTCCTACGAGCAGTACTTC
CDR3: CASSQASYEQYF
V: TRBV3-1/TRBV3-2
J: TRBJ2-7
size: -
D: -

DNA: TGTGCCAGCAGCACGGAAGCGGGAGCTAGGAACAATGAGCAGTTCTTC
CDR3: CASSTEAGARNNEQFF
V: TRBV7-8
J: TRBJ2-1
size: -
D: TRBD2

DNA: TGTGCCAGCAGTTCAGGGACGTCCTTCTATGGCTACACCTTC
CDR3: CASSSGTSFYGYTF
V: TRBV6-5
J: TRBJ1-2
size: -
D: -

DNA: TGCGCCAGCAGCTTGGCCGGTGACAGTTACAATGAGCAGTTCTTC
CDR3: CASSLAGDSYNEQFF
V: TRBV5-1
J: TRBJ2-1
size: -
D: -

DNA: TGTGCCAGCACACGACTAGCGGACCGTTACTACGAGCAGTACTTC
CDR3: CASTRLADRYYEQYF
V: TRBV6-5
J: TRBJ2-7
size: -
D: TRBD2

DNA: TGTGCCAGCAGCTTGGACGCGTCCTACTCCTACGAGCAGTACTTC
CDR3: CASSLDASYSYEQYF
V: TRBV5-5
J: TRBJ2-7
size: -
D: -

DNA: TGTGCCAGCAGCCAGGAGGTGGCTTCCTACGAGCAGTACTTC
CDR3: CASSQEVASYEQYF
V: TRBV5-5
J: TRBJ2-7
size: few
D: -

DNA: TGCGCCAGCAGCCCGAGATTTGGGCCTTCGAACGAGCAGTACTTC
CDR3: CASSPRFGPSNEQYF
V: TRBV5-1
J: TRBJ2-7
size: -
D: -

DNA: TGTGCCAGCAGTGTCCTGGGACTAGGAAGATCTGGGGCCAACGTCCTGACTTTC
CDR3: CASSVLGLGRSGANVLTF
V: TRBV6-1
J: TRBJ2-6
size: -
D: TRBD2

DNA: TGTGCCAGCACCCTTTGGGAGGGACAGGGGCGCAATGAGCAGTTCTTC
CDR3: CASTLWEGQGRNEQFF
V: TRBV5-4
J: TRBJ2-1
size: -
D: TRBD1

DNA: TGCGCCAGCAGCCTCCAGGGGTACAGCTATGGCTACACCTTC
CDR3: CASSLQGYSYGYTF
V: TRBV5-1
J: TRBJ1-2
size: -
D: -

DNA: TGTGCCAGCGGTCTTGGGGGGGCTCAGCCCCAGCATTTT
CDR3: CASGLGGAQPQHF
V: TRBV12-3/TRBV12-4
J: TRBJ1-5
size: -
D: -

DNA: TGTGCCAGTCGAAGGACCGTTGGCTACACCTTC
CDR3: CASRRTVGYTF
V: TRBV2
J: TRBJ1-2
size: -
D: -

DNA: TGTGCCAGCCGCTCCACGGGGCTTCGGGCCGAAGAGCAGTTCTTC
CDR3: CASRSTGLRAEEQFF
V: TRBV28
J: TRBJ2-1
size: -
D: -

DNA: TGTGCCAGCAGCTTAGGGGGGAGGGGAGCAGCTAACTATGGCTACACCTTC
CDR3: CASSLGGRGAANYGYTF
V: TRBV11-2
J: TRBJ1-2
size: few
D: -

DNA: TGTGCCAGCAGCGACTACCCTGCAGGGGCCTCTAATGAAAAACTGTTTTTT
CDR3: CASSDYPAGASNEKLFF
V: TRBV11-2
J: TRBJ1-4
size: once
D: -

DNA: TGTGCCAGCAGATCAGGTATGGCAGGGGGCGCTAAGGACTATGGCTACACCTTC
CDR3: CASRSGMAGGAKDYGYTF
V: TRBV5-4
J: TRBJ1-2
size: few
D: TRBD1

DNA: TGTGCCAGCAGTTCTTACGGACAGGGTAGCAATCAGCCCCAGCATTTT
CDR3: CASSSYGQGSNQPQHF
V: TRBV28
J: TRBJ1-5
size: -
D: TRBD1

DNA: TGCGCCAGCAGCTTCCAGTCGAGCTCCTATAATTCACCCCTCCACTTT
CDR3: CASSFQSSSYNSPLHF
V: TRBV5-1
J: TRBJ1-6
size: -
D: -

DNA: TGTGCCAGCAGCTTAGGTTACGGAAACTATGGCTACACCTTC
CDR3: CASSLGYGNYGYTF
V: TRBV13
J: TRBJ1-2
size: -
D: -

DNA: TGTGCCAGCAGCAAGAAGCTCCCCTGGGACCCCTCTGGAAACACCATATATTTT
CDR3: CASSKKLPWDPSGNTIYF
V: TRBV9
J: TRBJ1-3
size: -
D: -

DNA: TGTGCCAGCAGTTACCCGATAGGGACAGGAAGCTCCTACGAGCAGTACTTC
CDR3: CASSYPIGTGSSYEQYF
V: TRBV28
J: TRBJ2-7
size: -
D: TRBD1

DNA: TGTGCCAGCTCACCAAGGTTGGAGACCCAGTACTTC
CDR3: CASSPRLETQYF
V: TRBV18
J: TRBJ2-5
size: -
D: -

DNA: TGTGCCAGCAGTGACGCGAACCCCGGGACAGGGGTCCCCGGGGAGCTGTTTTTT
CDR3: CASSDANPGTGVPGELFF
V: TRBV6-1
J: TRBJ2-2
size: once
D: TRBD1

DNA: TGTGCCAGCAGCTCACGACTAGCGAACAATGAGCAGTTCTTC
CDR3: CASSSRLANNEQFF
V: TRBV11-2
J: TRBJ2-1
size: -
D: TRBD2

DNA: TGTGCCACCAGCCGTGGGGCTAATTCACCCCTCCACTTT
CDR3: CATSRGANSPLHF
V: TRBV24-1
J: TRBJ1-6
size: -
D: -

DNA: TGTGCCAGCAGCCAGACTACCTATGAGCAGTTCTTC
CDR3: CASSQTTYEQFF
V: TRBV4-2
J: TRBJ2-1
size: -
D: -

DNA: TGTGCCAGCAGTTGGACTAGCGGGAGCCCGACAGATACGCAGTATTTT
CDR3: CASSWTSGSPTDTQYF
V: TRBV6-5
J: TRBJ2-3
size: -
D: TRBD2